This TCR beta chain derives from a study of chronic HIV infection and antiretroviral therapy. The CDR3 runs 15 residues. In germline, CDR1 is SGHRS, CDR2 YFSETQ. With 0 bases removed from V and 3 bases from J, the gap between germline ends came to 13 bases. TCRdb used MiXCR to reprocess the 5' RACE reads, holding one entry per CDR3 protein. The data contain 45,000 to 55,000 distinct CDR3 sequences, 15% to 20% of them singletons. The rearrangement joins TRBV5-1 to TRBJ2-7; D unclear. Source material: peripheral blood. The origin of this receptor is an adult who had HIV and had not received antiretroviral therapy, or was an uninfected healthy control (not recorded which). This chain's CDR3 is CASSLGLRQVYEQYF. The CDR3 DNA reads TGCGCCAGCAGCTTGGGTTTGAGACAAGTCTACGAGCAGTACTTC.